This T cell receptor beta chain comes out of a study of human T cells and chemical hapten exposure (dated by TCRdb to the early 2020s). About the full investigation: For sensitization, 2% DPC in acetone was applied to a 2 cm by 2 cm area of upper inner arm skin. Throughout the study period of roughly 24 weeks, patients also received therapeutic DPC doses to the scalp every week. Patch testing on the upper back used Finn chambers containing 0.01% DPC, with scoring done after 6 days according to International Contact Dermatitis Research Group standards. Most of the patients in the cohort were female, and the cohort covered alopecia areata with under or over 50% scalp involvement, alopecia totalis and alopecia universalis. Libraries were combined into a pool for sequencing, and differences in TCR yield between samples came mainly from small differences in library volumes within the pool. This study followed changes in the peripheral blood TCR repertoire in vivo during primary and secondary sensitization of alopecia patients to the hapten diphenylcyclopropenone (DPC). Blood samples were taken from patients before sensitization (week 0) and then at 2, 6 and about 24 weeks after DPC sensitization. For TCR sequencing, blood came from approximately 29 alopecia patients at anywhere from one to four time points (pre-sensitization, 2, 6 and 24 weeks). Results the study describes overall, beyond this receptor: Patch test score was positively correlated with the number of PT1 expanded TCRs, with significance at thresholds 8, 16 and 32 but not at 4. DPC sensitization did not change how many TCRs were above 1 in 1000 frequency, and no evidence was found of alterations in global repertoire structure. Alopecia, a presumed autoimmune disease, was present in all patients, so the immune response of the patients might differ from that of healthy individuals. Expanded TCRs formed significantly more large CDR3 similarity clusters than pre-sensitization or healthy control sets, consistent with antigen-driven responses. Repeated subsampling changed both the strength of the expansion versus patch-test correlation and the threshold at which that correlation became significant.

Libraries were built with RACE. Sequencing took place on a NextSeq 500. During library preparation, unique molecular identifiers were attached to individual cDNA molecules so that TCRs could be counted quantitatively and reproducibly. From each blood RNA sample, both TCR alpha and TCR beta chains were sequenced. Concerning the study's data processing: Samples had a median of approximately 96,000 TCRs, with a range from about 20,000 to 690,600. The Decombinator software suite was used to annotate the V, J and CDR3 of the TCR reads. For PS versus PT1 abundance plots, all samples were subsampled to the same number of TCRs (28,000). Expanded TCRs were defined as absent before sensitization and observed at least eight times at the 2-week time point. TCRdb ran its own pipeline on the public reads, namely fastp trimming at Q25 and MiXCR clone calling, and kept in-frame beta chains. Every distinct CDR3 protein forms one entry, paired with its most common genes and DNA. The V and J calls and clone size come from TCRdb's table, not from the authors' own analysis. The sample records some 400,000 distinct CDR3 sequences, approximately 5.1% of which are singletons. The ten most abundant clones make up 2% to 2.5% of the sample.

This clonotype came up many times. This receptor's antigen is unknown. It has no much larger one-base neighbor in the sample; base qualities were not kept. What this sample's time point label stands for: patch test 1, 2 weeks after DPC sensitization. The treatment or condition label, read with the paper, signifies: therapeutic diphenylcyclopropenone sensitization with weekly scalp DPC. At every patch-test visit, the blood draw took place before the patch test was put on. Patients were considered eligible if aged 18 to 70, diagnosed with alopecia and deemed suitable for DPC therapy, and patients were excluded if pregnant. Total RNA was isolated from unfractionated whole blood collected in Tempus Blood RNA tubes. The CDR3 covers 16 residues, taking in both the cysteine and the phenylalanine. Of all the DNA, just the CDR3 is kept, 48 bases in frame from base 1. According to the germline V gene (reference sequence), CDR1 reads DFQATT and CDR2 reads SNEGSKA. V is cut back by 2 bases and J by 9 bases, with 14 bases in the junction unmatched.

The material sequenced was whole blood, taken in connection with sensitization to the hapten diphenylcyclopropenone (DPC). This receptor was obtained from a woman in her forties or fifties with alopecia areata. Some clones in this sample may be carry-over from other donors' samples. The chain uses TRBV20-1 and TRBJ1-5; a stretch of 9 junction bases matches TRBD1. This receptor has the CDR3 CSARRQGQGPALPQHF. The sequence in DNA is TGCAGTGCTAGACGCCAAGGACAGGGGCCCGCATTGCCCCAGCATTTT.